These 20 T cell receptor beta chains came from one sample sequenced in a study of blood T cell repertoires in COVID-19. Libraries were prepared by immunoSEQ multiplex PCR; TCRdb keeps only in-frame clonotypes and omits some of them. The sample includes 200,000 or so clones, 85% to 90% seen only once; the top ten take roughly 2.5%. The sequenced sample consisted of peripheral blood. These receptors all stem from a woman between 55 and 75 years old with acute or convalescent COVID-19.

The J gene is TRBJ2-1, the V gene TRBV28, with 7 bases lining up with TRBD2. V lost 6 bases to trimming and J lost 7 bases; unmatched junction nucleotides: 9. This CDR3 is built from 14 residues. Germline V gene data show CDR1 as MDHEN and CDR2 as SYDVKM. The CDR3 loop is CASRPGLRVNEQFF. Here the CDR3 DNA reads TGTGCCAGCAGACCGGGACTAAGAGTTAATGAGCAGTTCTTC. Drawing the rest from reference TRBV28 and TRBJ2-1, the complete variable domain is DVKVTQSSRYLVKRTGEKVFLECVQDMDHENMFWYRQDPGLGLRLIYFSYDVKMKEKGDIPEGYSVSREKKERFSLILESASTNQTSMYLCASRPGLRVNEQFFGPGTRLTVL.

This clone was observed a handful of times. This rearrangement joins TRBV3-1 (or the pseudogene TRBV3-2) to TRBJ2-3; the match to TRBD2 covers 8 bases. V trimming: 0 bases; J trimming: 4 bases; junction bases outside the gene matches: 0. Per germline, CDR1 LGHDT and CDR2 YNNKEL (reference sequence). This CDR3 has 14 amino acids. The CDR3 loop reads CASSQEGLADTQYF. CDR3 DNA: TGTGCCAGCAGCCAAGAGGGACTAGCAGATACGCAGTATTTT.

V gene TRBV6-5 combines with J gene TRBJ2-7; weak D call: TRBD1 (6 bases). V was pared by 0 bases and J by 4 bases, with 13 bases between. The CDR3 has 15 residues. CDR1 is MNHEY and CDR2 is SVGAGI in the germline V gene. The CDR3 protein is CASSYSGAPEYEQYF. The DNA of the CDR3 is TGTGCCAGCAGTTACTCGGGGGCCCCGGAATACGAGCAGTACTTC.

The chain joins TRBV7-9 to TRBJ1-2; no firm D call. Germline CDR1 and CDR2: SEHNR and FQNEAQ (reference sequence). V lost 2 bases and J lost 7, with 17 bases in between. The CDR3 has 15 residues. The CDR3 here is CASSLSSAVGLGYTF. The CDR3 nucleotides are TGTGCCAGCAGCTTAAGCTCGGCGGTAGGCCTTGGCTACACCTTC.

The chain has TRBV30 and TRBJ1-2, with 10 nucleotides matching TRBD1. CDR1 is GTSNPN and CDR2 is SVGIG in the germline V gene (reference sequence). This CDR3 comprises 13 residues. V was clipped by 5 bases and J by 3 bases; unmatched bases: 3. This chain's CDR3 is CAWFGTGDYGYTF. The CDR3 coding sequence is TGTGCCTGGTTTGGGACAGGGGACTATGGCTACACCTTC.

The V gene is TRBV3-1 (or the pseudogene TRBV3-2), the J gene TRBJ2-7; TRBD2 matches 8 bases. The germline V gene encodes CDR1 LGHDT and CDR2 YNNKEL (reference sequence). With 0 bases clipped from V and 1 base from J, the junction kept 11 bases outside the gene matches. This CDR3 region has 18 residues. CDR3 sequence (DNA): TGTGCCAGCAGCCAAGATACGAAGCGCGGGGGGCTATCCTACGAGCAGTACTTC. This encodes CASSQDTKRGGLSYEQYF.

This rearrangement joins TRBV7-2 to TRBJ1-2; unclear D gene. This CDR3 contains 15 residues. The ends were cut back, 4 bases at V and 8 bases at J, with 20 bases in the middle. Germline CDR1 SGHTA, CDR2 FQGNSA. CDR3 loop: CASSSPSGREWGYTF. Here the CDR3 DNA reads TGTGCCAGCAGCTCTCCGAGCGGGCGGGAGTGGGGCTACACCTTC.

The V gene is TRBV9, the J gene TRBJ1-2; the match to TRBD1 covers 8 bases. The CDR3 length is 16 residues. Germline V CDR1 and CDR2: SGDLS, YYNGEE. The junction had 11 bases not matched to a gene; V was cut back by 3 bases and J by 4 bases. The CDR3 DNA follows: TGTGCCAGCAGCGCGGACAGGGATTTGGCCCTCTATGGCTACACCTTC. Translated: CASSADRDLALYGYTF.

The chain recombines TRBV19 with TRBJ2-7; 9 nucleotides line up with TRBD2. V shed 5 bases and J 1 base; nucleotides not matched to a gene: 3. CDR1 is LNHDA, CDR2 SQIVND, per germline (reference sequence). The CDR3 is made up of 14 amino acids. CDR3: CASSQTSGSYEQYF. DNA of the CDR3: TGTGCCAGTAGTCAGACTAGCGGATCCTACGAGCAGTACTTC.

With regard to this clone: Other DNA variants within this sample encode the same CDR3. The chain combines TRBV7-2 with TRBJ1-5; weak D call: TRBD1 (5 bases). Trimming cost V 1 base and J 5 bases, with 6 bases left between them. This CDR3 region has 13 residues. Germline CDR1 SGHTA, CDR2 FQGNSA. CDR3 sequence: CASSLVGDQPQHF. The CDR3 DNA follows: TGTGCCAGCAGCTTAGTAGGGGATCAGCCCCAGCATTTT. Variable domain in full (rest from reference TRBV7-2 and TRBJ1-5): GAGVSQSPSNKVTEKGKDVELRCDPISGHTALYWYRQSLGQGLEFLIYFQGNSAPDKSGLPSDRFSAERTGGSVSTLTIQRTQQEDSAVYLCASSLVGDQPQHFGDGTRLSIL.

V gene TRBV14 combines with J gene TRBJ1-4, with D unresolved. CDR1 is SGHDN, CDR2 FVKESK, per germline. The CDR3 length is 13 residues. The V end was cut by 4 bases, the J end by 7 bases, with 10 bases between. The CDR3 nucleotides are TGTGCCAGCAGCCCCCCGAACGGTGAAAAACTGTTTTTT. Translated: CASSPPNGEKLFF.

The chain recombines TRBV18 with TRBJ1-1, with 7 bases matching TRBD1. Trimming cost V 3 bases and J 4 bases; bases outside gene matches: 11. Germline values: CDR1 KGHSH, CDR2 LQKENI. This CDR3 spans 16 amino acids. The chain's CDR3 is CASSPATGSLGTEAFF. The CDR3 nucleotides read TGTGCCAGCTCACCCGCGACAGGGAGTCTTGGCACTGAAGCTTTCTTT.

The J gene is TRBJ2-5, the V gene TRBV5-6; TRBD2 matches at 12 bases. Germline values: CDR1 SGHDT, CDR2 YYEEEE. V lost 0 bases and J lost 7; bases outside the gene matches: 7. The CDR3 has 16 amino acids. The CDR3 DNA is TGTGCCAGCAGCTTGGCTAGACTAGCGGGGGCCTCGACCCAGTACTTC. It yields the protein CASSLARLAGASTQYF. Looking up the rest from reference TRBV5-6 and TRBJ2-5 gives the full variable domain: DAGVTQSPTHLIKTRGQQVTLRCSPKSGHDTVSWYQQALGQGPQFIFQYYEEEERQRGNFPDRFSGHQFPNYSSELNVNALLLGDSALYLCASSLARLAGASTQYFGPGTRLLVL.

This clone was observed a single time. This chain connects TRBV11-2 to TRBJ2-1; TRBD2 might be the D (6 bases). V was clipped by 5 bases and J by 12 bases, with 11 bases between them. From germline, CDR1 is SGHAT and CDR2 FQNNGV. There are 11 residues in the CDR3. CDR3 residues: CASSHRLVQFF. CDR3 nucleotide sequence: TGTGCCAGCAGCCATCGACTAGTGCAGTTCTTC.

The rearrangement links TRBV30 to TRBJ2-5; 7 bases line up with TRBD1. CDR1 and CDR2 (germline): GTSNPN, SVGIG (reference sequence). The trim removed 6 bases at V and 2 bases at J, leaving 6 bases unmatched. The CDR3 has 13 residues. CDR3 in amino acids: CACHSGGQETQYF. Here the CDR3 DNA reads TGTGCCTGTCATTCAGGGGGACAAGAGACCCAGTACTTC. Together with reference TRBV30 and TRBJ2-5, the CDR3 gives the full variable domain: SQTIHQWPATLVQPVGSPLSLECTVEGTSNPNLYWYRQAAGRGLQLLFYSVGIGQISSEVPQNLSASRPQDRQFILSSKKLLLSDSGFYLCACHSGGQETQYFGPGTRLLVL.

Here the CDR3 reads CSVEEAGVGDTQYF. As DNA, the CDR3 is TGCAGCGTTGAAGAGGCGGGGGTAGGAGATACGCAGTATTTT. V is TRBV29-1 and J is TRBJ2-3; 7 nucleotides line up with TRBD2. The trim removed 0 bases at V and 5 bases at J, leaving 5 bases unmatched. This CDR3 has 14 residues. The germline gives CDR1 SQVTM, CDR2 ANQGSEA.

The chain combines TRBV24-1 with TRBJ2-1; 8 bases align to TRBD2. Looked up from germline, CDR1 is KGHDR and CDR2 is SFDVKD. The CDR3 runs 17 residues. After removal of 3 bases from V and 0 bases from J, the junction contained 6 bases not matched to a gene. CDR3 sequence (DNA): TGTGCCACCAGTGATAAAAAGCGGGGGTTCTCCTACAATGAGCAGTTCTTC. Residues: CATSDKKRGFSYNEQFF.

The J gene is TRBJ2-1, the V gene TRBV7-9, with D possibly being TRBD2 (5 bases). With 3 bases removed from V and 5 bases from J, the gap between germline ends came to 14 bases. Germline values: CDR1 SEHNR, CDR2 FQNEAQ (reference sequence). This CDR3 spans 15 amino acids. The CDR3 sequence is CASSLGRGNHNEQFF. In DNA form, the CDR3 reads TGTGCCAGCAGCTTGGGTCGGGGAAATCACAATGAGCAGTTCTTC.

The chain couples TRBV28 to TRBJ1-1; 7 nucleotides agree with TRBD1. CDR1 and CDR2 (germline): MDHEN, SYDVKM. There are 15 residues in the CDR3. The trim removed 4 bases at V and 2 bases at J, leaving 7 bases unmatched. The CDR3 region is CASSSHRQGNTEAFF. For the CDR3, the DNA is TGTGCCAGCAGTTCCCACCGACAGGGAAACACTGAAGCTTTCTTT. Variable domain in full (rest from reference TRBV28 and TRBJ1-1): DVKVTQSSRYLVKRTGEKVFLECVQDMDHENMFWYRQDPGLGLRLIYFSYDVKMKEKGDIPEGYSVSREKKERFSLILESASTNQTSMYLCASSSHRQGNTEAFFGQGTRLTVV.

The chain joins TRBV3-1 (or the pseudogene TRBV3-2) to TRBJ2-2, with TRBD2 as a possible D gene (5 bases). Trimming removed 8 bases from V and 2 bases from J, with 15 bases in between. This CDR3 has 15 residues. Germline lookup yields CDR1 LGHDT and CDR2 YNNKEL (reference sequence). CDR3 residues: CASGRRAANTGELFF. For the CDR3, the DNA is TGTGCCAGCGGAAGGAGAGCGGCAAACACCGGGGAGCTGTTTTTT.